The 15 T cell receptor beta chains below come from one sample, sequenced in a study of shared clonotypes between healthy human individuals. Clones were read by immunoSEQ multiplex PCR, and TCRdb kept only the in-frame ones, dropping some. The sample records about a million clones, approximately 75% being singletons. Sample: memory CD4+ T cells from PBMCs. Subset here: CD45RA-negative fraction. These receptors all come from a man aged 18 to 30 in good health. Some clones in this sample may be carry-over from other donors' samples.

V gene TRBV15 combines with J gene TRBJ2-5; possibly TRBD2 for D (5 bases). Germline-derived CDR1 and CDR2 are LNHNV and YYDKDF (reference sequence). The V end was cut by 5 bases, the J end by 5 bases, with 21 bases between. This CDR3 region has 16 residues. DNA of the CDR3: TGTGCCACCAGCTCGTATACGGGATCCCTAGAGGAGACCCAGTACTTC. Protein product: CATSSYTGSLEETQYF.

The V and J genes are TRBV5-1 and TRBJ2-7, with TRBD1 identical over 7 bases. Germline CDR1 SGHRS, CDR2 YFSETQ. The V and J ends lost 4 bases and 4 bases, in that order; junction bases with no gene match: 5. CDR3 length: 13 residues. The CDR3, as DNA: TGCGCCAGCAGCCCGGACAGGAATTACGAGCAGTACTTC. Its protein is CASSPDRNYEQYF. The full variable domain, rest sourced from reference TRBV5-1 and TRBJ2-7, is KAGVTQTPRYLIKTRGQQVTLSCSPISGHRSVSWYQQTPGQGLQFLFEYFSETQRNKGNFPGRFSGRQFSNSRSEMNVSTLELGDSALYLCASSPDRNYEQYFGPGTRLTVT.

The rearrangement uses TRBV2 and TRBJ2-2, with 7 positions matching TRBD1. Germline lookup yields CDR1 SNHLY and CDR2 FYNNEI. After removal of 11 bases from V and 4 bases from J, the junction contained 10 bases not matched to a gene. The CDR3 runs 14 residues. CDR3 protein: CASTTGTATGELFF. The CDR3 bases are TGTGCCTCAACGACCGGGACAGCCACCGGGGAGCTGTTTTTT.

The chain joins TRBV25-1 to TRBJ1-4; TRBD1 matches at 8 bases. J was trimmed by 6 bases and V by 4 bases; bases with no gene match: 4. This CDR3 has 14 residues. Germline V CDR1 and CDR2: MGHDK, SYGVNS. For the CDR3, the DNA is TGTGCCAGCAGTGGGGGACAGGTTTATGAAAAACTGTTTTTT. This translates into CASSGGQVYEKLFF.

V gene TRBV30 combines with J gene TRBJ2-5; TRBD1 agrees at 9 bases. J gave up 7 bases and V 4 bases, and 16 bases lay outside the gene matches. The CDR3 loop spans 16 amino acids. CDR1 and CDR2 (germline): GTSNPN, SVGIG (reference sequence). Here the CDR3 reads CAWTYRGRGQSGTQYF. For the CDR3, the DNA is TGTGCCTGGACATACAGGGGGCGCGGACAAAGCGGGACCCAGTACTTC.

The chain is built from TRBV4-1 and TRBJ1-6; D gene uncertain. Germline assignment: CDR1 MGHRA and CDR2 YSYEKL. The CDR3 spans 12 residues. The V gene lost 2 bases and the J gene lost 8 bases, with 4 bases spanning the gap. The CDR3, as DNA: TGCGCCAGCAGCCAACTCGATTCACCCCTCCACTTT. Protein product: CASSQLDSPLHF.

This chain joins TRBV27 and TRBJ2-7, with TRBD1 identical over 7 bases. The CDR3 runs 14 residues. Germline V gene sequence: CDR1 MNHEY, CDR2 SMNVEV (reference sequence). V shed 7 bases, J shed 3 bases, and the junction held 9 bases outside the gene matches. CDR3 region: CASKTRDRGYEQYF. The CDR3 coding sequence is TGTGCCAGCAAAACTCGGGACAGAGGCTACGAGCAGTACTTC.

The CDR3 loop is CASSSLLYEQYF. Here the CDR3 DNA reads TGTGCCAGCAGCTCACTCCTGTACGAGCAGTACTTC. The J gene is TRBJ2-7, the V gene TRBV7-4; D remains unclear. CDR3 size: 12 residues. Germline V gives CDR1 SGHVT, CDR2 SQSDAQ. V gave up 4 bases and J gave up 4 bases, with 8 bases separating them.

This clone was seen only a few times. The chain employs TRBV19 and TRBJ1-5, with D uncertain. V gave up 3 bases and J gave up 8 bases, with 11 bases separating them. Germline CDR1 LNHDA, CDR2 SQIVND (reference sequence). The CDR3 is 13 amino acids. CDR3 in DNA: TGTGCCAGTAGTATTGAGGTCCGGAAGCCCCAGCATTTT. Translating gives CASSIEVRKPQHF.

The chain is built from TRBV28 and TRBJ2-2; TRBD2 agrees at 12 bases. Per germline, CDR1 MDHEN and CDR2 SYDVKM. The CDR3 length is 14 residues. J gave up 8 bases and V 10 bases, and 8 bases lay outside the gene matches. This CDR3 is CAIGLAGSVGELFF. Written as DNA, the CDR3 is TGTGCCATCGGACTAGCGGGATCAGTGGGGGAGCTGTTTTTT.

The table lists this clone with a few counts. V usage is TRBV28 and J usage is TRBJ2-3; 11 bases match TRBD2. V gave up 6 bases and J gave up 6 bases; unmatched junction bases: 17. The CDR3 spans 18 residues. Germline CDR1 is MDHEN and CDR2 is SYDVKM. The CDR3 nucleotides are TGTGCCAGCAGCGTTACGAAGGGAGCTAGCGGGAGGTGGGATACGCAGTATTTT. Translation: CASSVTKGASGRWDTQYF.

V and J are TRBV5-4 and TRBJ2-5; 14 bases align to TRBD2. The CDR3 loop spans 17 amino acids. CDR1 SGHNT and CDR2 YYREEE come from the germline V gene (reference sequence). Losses at the gene ends were 4 bases for V and 0 bases for J; bases not matched to a gene: 5. The CDR3 loop reads CASSPTSGGGNQETQYF. The CDR3 DNA sequence: TGTGCCAGCAGCCCGACTAGCGGGGGGGGAAACCAAGAGACCCAGTACTTC.

The J gene is TRBJ1-2, the V gene TRBV5-1; the match to TRBD1 covers 7 bases. The germline V gene encodes CDR1 SGHRS and CDR2 YFSETQ. The CDR3 totals 16 residues. Germline trimming cut 0 bases from V and 2 bases from J; bases unmatched to any gene: 7. CDR3 DNA sequence: TGCGCCAGCAGCTTGGGTCGACAGGGAGTAAACTATGGCTACACCTTC. Amino acids: CASSLGRQGVNYGYTF.

With regard to this clone: Distinct nucleotide sequences in the sample also encode this CDR3. The rearrangement links TRBV7-9 to TRBJ2-7, with a possible D match to TRBD1 (6 bases). The germline gives CDR1 SEHNR, CDR2 FQNEAQ (reference sequence). The CDR3 has 14 amino acids. V was trimmed by 5 bases and J by 2 bases, leaving 13 bases between them. In nucleotides, the CDR3 is TGTGCCAGCAGCCTGGGACAAGTTACCTACGAGCAGTACTTC. Translation gives CASSLGQVTYEQYF.

The chain combines TRBV2 with TRBJ2-1; 11 positions match TRBD1. V was pared by 6 bases and J by 1 base, with 2 bases of the junction left unmatched. Germline-derived CDR1 and CDR2 are SNHLY and FYNNEI. The CDR3 length is 15 residues. CDR3 sequence (DNA): TGTGCCAGCAGGGGGGACAGGGGGTCCTACAATGAGCAGTTCTTC. Translated, it gives CASRGDRGSYNEQFF. The whole variable domain, remainder taken from reference TRBV2 and TRBJ2-1, is EPEVTQTPSHQVTQMGQEVILRCVPISNHLYFYWYRQILGQKVEFLVSFYNNEISEKSEIFDDQFSVERPDGSNFTLKIRSTKLEDSAMYFCASRGDRGSYNEQFFGPGTRLTVL.